This T cell receptor beta chain was identified during a study of shared clonotypes between healthy human individuals. This clone was seen more than once but under ten times. The antigen remains unidentified. Clones were read by immunoSEQ multiplex PCR, and TCRdb kept only the in-frame ones, dropping some. The sample consists of around 720,000 clones, around four fifths of them appearing once. Findings and limits, study-wide: A reduction in generation probabilities was seen for non-shared clonotypes relative to those shared by all four donors. Naive subsets tended to show greater estimated richness than memory subsets.

CDR3 size: 11 residues. The germline CDR1 and CDR2 sequences are MDHEN and SYDVKM. V gave up 5 bases and J gave up 11 bases; unmatched junction bases: 3. This TCR derives from a woman aged 25 to 39 in good health. J is TRBJ1-1 and V is TRBV28; 9 bases are a match to TRBD1. What was sequenced was memory CD4+ T cells sorted from blood. Subset here: CD45RA-negative fraction. This CDR3 reads CASSRDRVAFF. The CDR3 DNA is TGTGCCAGCAGTCGGGACAGGGTGGCTTTCTTT.